The text below deals with one T cell receptor (beta chain). Looked up from germline, CDR1 is SGHDT and CDR2 is YYEEEE. The CDR3 sequence is 15 residues long. The V and J ends lost 1 base and 6 bases, in that order; junction bases with no gene match: 5. The data originate from a study of shared T cell receptors in the human thymus. The assay was immunoSEQ multiplex PCR, and TCRdb's table has in-frame clones only and misses some. This table holds approximately 730,000 clones, 80% to 90% found once. These sequences were also reported in another study, on human thymus T cells. That paper states: It was from resections taken during corrective heart surgery that the thymus tissue came. Repertoires sampled from thymus and blood appeared biased in V and J gene usage. Thymic repertoires overlap heavily among unrelated individuals, related research has reported.

The clonotype comes from a girl in the first two years of life with a congenital heart defect. Sequencing used thymocytes. This chain connects TRBV5-6 to TRBJ2-2; 8 nucleotides align to TRBD2. Written as DNA, the CDR3 is TGTGCCAGCAGCTTGCGACCGGGGGGGCCCGGGGAGCTGTTTTTT. Its protein is CASSLRPGGPGELFF.